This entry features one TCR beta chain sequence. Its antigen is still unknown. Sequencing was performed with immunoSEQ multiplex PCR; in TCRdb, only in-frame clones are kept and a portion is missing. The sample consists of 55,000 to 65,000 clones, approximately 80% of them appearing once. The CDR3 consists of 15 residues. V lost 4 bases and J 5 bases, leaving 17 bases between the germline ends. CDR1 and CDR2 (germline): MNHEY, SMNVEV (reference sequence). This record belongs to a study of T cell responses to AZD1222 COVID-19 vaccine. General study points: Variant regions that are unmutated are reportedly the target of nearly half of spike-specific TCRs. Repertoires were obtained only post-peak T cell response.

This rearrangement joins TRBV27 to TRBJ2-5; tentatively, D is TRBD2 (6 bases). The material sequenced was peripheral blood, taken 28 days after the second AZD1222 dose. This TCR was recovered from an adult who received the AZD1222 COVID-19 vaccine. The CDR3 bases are TGTGCCAGCAGTTCGATTCGGGGAGGCGAGGAGACCCAGTACTTC. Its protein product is CASSSIRGGEETQYF.